Following are 14 T cell receptor beta chains from one sample sequenced in a study of shared clonotypes between healthy human individuals. CD45RO-negative, CCR7-positively selected cells formed the naive CD8 fraction, excluding terminally differentiated effector memory CD45RA+ cells. This table comes from immunoSEQ multiplex PCR, and its TCRdb copy is limited to in-frame clones, with some not included. The sample shows roughly 2,000,000 clones, 85% to 95% of them seen only once. The specimen was naive CD8+ T cells sorted from blood. The receptor set was obtained from a man between 18 and 29 years old in good health.

This chain uses TRBV5-6 with TRBJ2-3, with 11 bases fitting TRBD2. There are 16 residues in the CDR3. Germline trimming cut 2 bases from V and 5 bases from J; bases unmatched to any gene: 7. CDR1 and CDR2 (germline): SGHDT, YYEEEE. CDR3 amino acids: CASSFLAGGREDTQYF. CDR3 DNA sequence: TGTGCCAGCAGCTTCCTAGCGGGGGGTCGTGAAGATACGCAGTATTTT.

This clone was observed a handful of times. J is TRBJ2-7 and V is TRBV4-1; TRBD2 matches at 7 bases. The V and J ends lost 0 bases and 2 bases, in that order; junction bases with no gene match: 4. The CDR3 loop spans 15 amino acids. Germline V gives CDR1 MGHRA, CDR2 YSYEKL. The CDR3 sequence is CASSQEGGRPYEQYF. As DNA, the CDR3 is TGCGCCAGCAGCCAAGAGGGAGGGAGACCCTACGAGCAGTACTTC.

The gene calls are TRBV7-9 and TRBJ2-1, with a weak D call TRBD1 (6 bases). The CDR3 is 15 residues long. CDR1 and CDR2 from the germline V gene are SEHNR and FQNEAQ (reference sequence). V lost 4 bases and J 2 bases, leaving 12 bases between the germline ends. The CDR3 DNA is TGTGCCAGCAGCTCTGCCCCAGGGGCCTACAATGAGCAGTTCTTC. It is translated as CASSSAPGAYNEQFF.

The J gene is TRBJ2-4, the V gene TRBV7-8; TRBD2 agrees at 13 bases. The germline V gene encodes CDR1 SGHVS and CDR2 FQNEAQ. This CDR3 has 16 amino acids. Unmatched junction bases numbered 2, after V lost 4 bases and J lost 2 bases. CDR3 protein: CASSSGLAGSKNIQYF. The CDR3 coding sequence is TGTGCCAGCAGCTCGGGACTAGCGGGATCCAAAAACATTCAGTACTTC.

This clone was counted once. This chain connects TRBV9 to TRBJ2-1, with D unclear. CDR3 length: 16 residues. V was clipped by 0 bases and J by 0 bases, with 10 bases between them. Germline assignment: CDR1 SGDLS and CDR2 YYNGEE. CDR3 protein: CASSVVGVSSYNEQFF. CDR3 DNA: TGTGCCAGCAGCGTAGTCGGCGTGAGCTCCTACAATGAGCAGTTCTTC.

The V gene is TRBV9, the J gene TRBJ2-2, with 9 bases that match TRBD1. CDR3 length equals 15 residues. The V gene's germline CDR1 is SGDLS and CDR2 YYNGEE. The junction had 3 bases not matched to a gene; V was cut back by 4 bases and J by 2 bases. The CDR3 here is CASSTGQGNTGELFF. The CDR3 DNA follows: TGTGCCAGCAGCACGGGACAGGGCAACACCGGGGAGCTGTTTTTT.

CDR3 coding DNA: TGTGCCAGCAGTGAATCGGTCCTGACCGTAGAAGAGAGCTCCTACAATGAGCAGTTCTTC. This gives the protein CASSESVLTVEESSYNEQFF. The rearrangement joins TRBV2 to TRBJ2-1; D not certain. Trimming took 2 bases from V and 0 from J, leaving 23 bases between them. The germline CDR1 and CDR2 sequences are SNHLY and FYNNEI. The CDR3 contains 20 residues.

The chain uses TRBV4-3 and TRBJ2-7; no clear D. This CDR3 has 13 amino acids. The V gene's germline CDR1 is LGHNA and CDR2 YSLEER. V was trimmed by 1 base and J by 3 bases, leaving 7 bases between them. The CDR3 nucleotides read TGCGCCAGCAGCCAAGGCCGCCGCTACGAGCAGTACTTC. Residues: CASSQGRRYEQYF.

This clone has a single count. This rearrangement joins TRBV7-6 to TRBJ2-7, with D possibly matching TRBD1 (5 bases). This CDR3 spans 14 amino acids. V was shortened by 3 bases and J by 2 bases, with 11 bases between the two germline ends. Germline-derived CDR1 and CDR2 are SGHVS and FNYEAQ. DNA of the CDR3: TGTGCCAGCAGCTTCGGTACAGGCACCTACGAGCAGTACTTC. This gives the protein CASSFGTGTYEQYF.

In DNA, the CDR3 is TGTGCCAGCAGCTTAGGAGGTTCGCCCGCGGGTGGCTACACCTTC. It yields the protein CASSLGGSPAGGYTF. This chain connects TRBV7-9 to TRBJ1-2; no reliable D call. Looked up from germline, CDR1 is SEHNR and CDR2 is FQNEAQ (reference sequence). This CDR3 is 15 amino acids long. V lost 1 base and J lost 7, with 16 bases in between.

Note on this clone: Other DNA sequences in the sample encode the same CDR3. This sequence joins TRBV19 and TRBJ2-7; no reliable D call. CDR3 length: 12 amino acids. The germline V gene has CDR1 LNHDA and CDR2 SQIVND (reference sequence). Trimming took off 1 base at V and 5 bases at J, with 6 bases between the two ends. The CDR3 sequence is CASSIAGNEQYF. The CDR3 bases are TGTGCCAGTAGTATAGCCGGCAACGAGCAGTACTTC. The variable domain in full, completed from reference TRBV19 and TRBJ2-7, reads DGGITQSPKYLFRKEGQNVTLSCEQNLNHDAMYWYRQDPGQGLRLIYYSQIVNDFQKGDIAEGYSVSREKKESFPLTVTSAQKNPTAFYLCASSIAGNEQYFGPGTRLTVT.

The V gene is TRBV13, the J gene TRBJ2-1, with TRBD2 matching 12 bases. CDR1 is PRHDT and CDR2 is FYEKMQ in the germline V gene (reference sequence). This CDR3 contains 18 residues. The V gene end was trimmed by 0 bases and the J gene end by 2 bases; junction bases not matched to a gene: 5. CDR3 DNA: TGTGCCAGCAGCTTAGGCCTAGCGGGAGGGCCCACCTACAATGAGCAGTTCTTC. This codes for CASSLGLAGGPTYNEQFF.

The chain uses TRBV27 and TRBJ1-5; D gene uncertain. This CDR3 has 14 residues. Between the trimmed V and J ends, which lost 6 bases and 0 bases, there was a span of 9 bases. Germline CDR1 reads MNHEY; CDR2 reads SMNVEV (reference sequence). CDR3 amino acids: CASRMTHSNQPQHF. The CDR3 DNA reads as TGTGCCAGCAGGATGACACATAGCAATCAGCCCCAGCATTTT.

This clone showed up just once. This chain connects TRBV5-5 to TRBJ2-7; D ambiguous. The V end lost 0 bases, the J end lost 3 bases, and 13 bases lay between the germline ends. CDR1 and CDR2 from the germline V gene are SGHKS and YYEKEE (reference sequence). The CDR3 contains 15 residues. CDR3 nucleotide sequence: TGTGCCAGCAGCTTGGTCCCAGATGAGGACTACGAGCAGTACTTC. The encoded protein is CASSLVPDEDYEQYF.